This TCR beta chain was sequenced for a study of Ad26.COV2.S vaccination and SARS-CoV-2 variants. Specified treatment: 15 to 20 received Ad26.COV2.S at low or high dose, single or two shots; a few received placebo; per-sample allocation not given. Samples came from day 63 after the first vaccine or placebo injection. Sequenced by immunoSEQ multiplex PCR; TCRdb stores in-frame clones only, minus some. The profile shows 440,000 or so clones, 90% of them singletons. The sequence was collected from a person aged 18 to 65 who received the Ad26.COV2.S COVID-19 vaccine or a placebo. This specimen was peripheral blood, taken in a trial of Ad26.COV2.S vaccine versus placebo.

CDR3 in amino acids: CASSESHGSSGNTIYF. CDR3 nucleotides: TGTGCCAGCAGTGAATCTCACGGATCCTCTGGAAACACCATATATTTT. The chain joins TRBV6-1 to TRBJ1-3; D is ambiguous. The CDR3 consists of 16 residues. The germline V gene encodes CDR1 MNHNS and CDR2 SASEGT. V dropped 2 bases and J dropped 0 bases, with 11 bases sitting between them.